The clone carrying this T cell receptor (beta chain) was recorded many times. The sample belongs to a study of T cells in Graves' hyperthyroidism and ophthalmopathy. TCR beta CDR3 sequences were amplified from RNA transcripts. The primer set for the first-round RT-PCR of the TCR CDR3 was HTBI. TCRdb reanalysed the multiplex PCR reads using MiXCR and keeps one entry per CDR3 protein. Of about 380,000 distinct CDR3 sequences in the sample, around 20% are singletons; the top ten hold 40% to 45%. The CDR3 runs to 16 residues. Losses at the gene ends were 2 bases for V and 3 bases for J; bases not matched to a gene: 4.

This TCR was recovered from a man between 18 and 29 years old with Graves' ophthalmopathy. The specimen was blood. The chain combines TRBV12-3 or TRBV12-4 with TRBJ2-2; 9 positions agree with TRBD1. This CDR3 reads CASSLLDRGDTGELFF. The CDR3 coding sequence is TGTGCCAGCAGTTTACTCGACAGGGGGGACACCGGGGAGCTGTTTTTT.